The sequence of this T cell receptor (beta chain) was determined in a study of blood T cell repertoires in COVID-19. Study details: Acute and convalescent COVID-19 samples came from the United States, Italy and Spain. PBMCs, B-cell-depleted T cells, or T cells provided the cDNA or gDNA that made up the material.

Seattle enrolled patients during active infection and tracked them longitudinally. Original analysis: Reference gene primer amplification gave nucleated cell count estimates. The data were produced by immunoSEQ multiplex PCR, yet TCRdb's version contains in-frame clones alone and is incomplete. Clone size and the V and J calls come from that table; the DNA yielded D and trimming. The table lists approximately 75,000 clones, approximately 86% of them singletons, with about 6.5% in the top ten. The CDR3 sequence is 14 residues long. Germline V gene lookup returns CDR1 SSHAT and CDR2 FNYEAQ (reference sequence). Losses at the gene ends were 5 bases for V and 5 bases for J; bases not matched to a gene: 4.

Sequenced: peripheral blood. J is TRBJ2-5 and V is TRBV7-7; 11 bases are a match to TRBD1. The clonotype comes from a man aged 80 or over with COVID-19, enrolled during active disease. CDR3 loop: CASSPDRGPETQYF. In DNA, the CDR3 is TGTGCCAGCAGCCCGGACAGGGGGCCGGAGACCCAGTACTTC.